These 22 T cell receptor beta chains were sequenced from one sample in a study of cytomegalovirus exposure and HLA in healthy donors. Primers for the PCR totalled 60 Vbeta and 13 Jbeta. The assay was immunoSEQ multiplex PCR, and TCRdb's table has in-frame clones only and misses some. The repertoire holds over 65,000 clones, over 75% seen once, with around 7% in the top ten. The sequencing input was PBMCs. These TCRs come from a human donor in good health.

The CDR3 region is CASSRDRVKNTEAFF. CDR3 DNA: TGTGCCAGCAGCCGAGACAGGGTCAAGAACACTGAAGCTTTCTTT. The chain combines TRBV5-4 with TRBJ1-1; the match to TRBD1 covers 7 bases. The germline gives CDR1 SGHNT, CDR2 YYREEE (reference sequence). The junction had 7 bases not matched to a gene; V was cut back by 4 bases and J by 1 base. The CDR3 consists of 15 residues.

This clone was counted a few times. The chain recombines TRBV5-4 with TRBJ1-2, with 8 bases aligning to TRBD1. The J segment lost 2 bases and the V segment lost 4 bases, leaving 7 bases of the junction unmatched. This CDR3 is built from 15 residues. Per germline, CDR1 SGHNT and CDR2 YYREEE (reference sequence). Here the CDR3 reads CASSTRQGNNYGYTF. CDR3 bases: TGTGCCAGCAGCACCAGACAGGGGAACAACTATGGCTACACCTTC. Variable domain in full (rest from reference TRBV5-4 and TRBJ1-2): ETGVTQSPTHLIKTRGQQVTLRCSSQSGHNTVSWYQQALGQGPQFIFQYYREEENGRGNFPPRFSGLQFPNYSSELNVNALELDDSALYLCASSTRQGNNYGYTFGSGTRLTVV.

The chain joins TRBV2 to TRBJ1-2, with D tentatively TRBD1 (6 bases). Trimming removed 5 bases at V and 7 bases at J, with 20 bases between. Germline CDR1 is SNHLY and CDR2 is FYNNEI. The CDR3 is 15 residues long. The CDR3 reads CASSPLRAGALGYTF. CDR3 nucleotide sequence: TGTGCCAGCAGTCCACTTCGGGCAGGGGCGCTTGGCTACACCTTC.

This rearrangement joins TRBV27 to TRBJ2-7, with 8 positions matching TRBD1. The CDR3 is made up of 17 amino acids. The junction had 16 bases not matched to a gene; V was cut back by 7 bases and J by 2 bases. From germline, CDR1 is MNHEY and CDR2 SMNVEV (reference sequence). CDR3 sequence (DNA): TGTGCCAGCAACACGATGTCCGGGACAGGTCCAACCTACGAGCAGTACTTC. This codes for CASNTMSGTGPTYEQYF.

The chain recombines TRBV11-2 with TRBJ1-3; 8 bases align to TRBD1. The ends lost 6 bases at V and 4 bases at J; junction bases unmatched: 2. The CDR3 has 13 amino acids. From germline, CDR1 is SGHAT and CDR2 FQNNGV. CDR3 amino acids: CASRGTGGNTIYF. CDR3 coding DNA: TGTGCCAGCAGAGGGACAGGAGGAAACACCATATATTTT.

The chain links TRBV5-1 to TRBJ2-5, with a possible D match to TRBD1 (5 bases). Germline V gene sequence: CDR1 SGHRS, CDR2 YFSETQ. CDR3 length: 14 residues. Trimming cost V 4 bases and J 5 bases, with 15 bases left between them. The CDR3 DNA follows: TGCGCCAGCAGCGGCAGGGATTCAGGGGAGACCCAGTACTTC. Translating gives CASSGRDSGETQYF. The whole variable domain, remainder taken from reference TRBV5-1 and TRBJ2-5, is KAGVTQTPRYLIKTRGQQVTLSCSPISGHRSVSWYQQTPGQGLQFLFEYFSETQRNKGNFPGRFSGRQFSNSRSEMNVSTLELGDSALYLCASSGRDSGETQYFGPGTRLLVL.

This clone was detected only a few times. This chain uses TRBV29-1 with TRBJ1-6, with D perhaps matching TRBD1 (6 bases). The V and J ends lost 4 bases and 7 bases respectively, with 11 bases between them. CDR3 length: 13 amino acids. CDR1 and CDR2 from the germline V gene are SQVTM and ANQGSEA. CDR3 in amino acids: CSVGEQGNSPLHF. The CDR3 DNA sequence: TGCAGCGTTGGGGAACAGGGCAATTCACCCCTCCACTTT.

This chain joins TRBV5-1 and TRBJ1-1; tentatively, D is TRBD1 (5 bases). Germline V CDR1 and CDR2: SGHRS, YFSETQ. V was shortened by 4 bases and J by 4 bases, with 17 bases between the two germline ends. The CDR3 covers 15 residues. The CDR3 bases are TGCGCCAGCAGCCCGGCCCTGGGAGGGGTCACTGAAGCTTTCTTT. It specifies CASSPALGGVTEAFF.

This rearrangement joins TRBV30 to TRBJ1-1; tentatively, D is TRBD1 (5 bases). The CDR3 runs 13 residues. Trimming removed 0 bases at V and 1 base at J, with 6 bases between. Germline loops: CDR1 GTSNPN, CDR2 SVGIG (reference sequence). The CDR3 loop reads CAWSVRGNTEAFF. CDR3 coding DNA: TGTGCCTGGAGTGTAAGGGGGAACACTGAAGCTTTCTTT.

The V call is TRBV2, the J call TRBJ2-1; D gene uncertain. Germline CDR1 and CDR2: SNHLY and FYNNEI. V was pared by 5 bases and J by 6 bases, with 11 bases between. This CDR3 has 13 residues. The CDR3 region is CASSLTNGNEQFF. In DNA form, the CDR3 reads TGTGCCAGCAGTTTAACTAACGGCAATGAGCAGTTCTTC.

The chain employs TRBV6-5 and TRBJ1-5; weak D call: TRBD1 (6 bases). Germline V gene sequence: CDR1 MNHEY, CDR2 SVGAGI. Trimming removed 6 bases from V and 9 bases from J, with 18 bases in between. CDR3 length: 14 residues. CDR3 loop: CASRLLRGGTPQHF. In DNA, the CDR3 is TGTGCCAGCAGGTTACTTCGGGGGGGCACGCCCCAGCATTTT.

The chain has TRBV10-3 and TRBJ2-1; a possible D gene is TRBD2 (7 bases). V dropped 9 bases and J dropped 8 bases, with 17 bases sitting between them. Germline values: CDR1 ENHRY, CDR2 SYGVKD. The CDR3 runs to 13 residues. The CDR3: CAIKSGGDDEQFF. The CDR3 region has the DNA TGTGCCATAAAGTCGGGGGGCGATGATGAGCAGTTCTTC.

CDR3 amino acids: CASSYPQGATGKLFF. The CDR3, as DNA: TGTGCCAGCAGTTACCCACAGGGGGCAACGGGAAAACTGTTTTTT. The chain uses TRBV28 and TRBJ1-4, with 9 bases matching TRBD1. J lost 10 bases, V lost 4 bases, and 10 bases had no gene match. This CDR3 region has 15 residues. From germline, CDR1 is MDHEN and CDR2 SYDVKM. Using reference TRBV28 and TRBJ1-4 for the parts outside the CDR3, the full variable domain is DVKVTQSSRYLVKRTGEKVFLECVQDMDHENMFWYRQDPGLGLRLIYFSYDVKMKEKGDIPEGYSVSREKKERFSLILESASTNQTSMYLCASSYPQGATGKLFFGSGTQLSVL.

The chain recombines TRBV10-3 with TRBJ2-3; 10 bases are shared with TRBD2. The V and J ends lost 2 bases and 0 bases, in that order; junction bases with no gene match: 5. Looked up from germline, CDR1 is ENHRY and CDR2 is SYGVKD. This CDR3 spans 17 amino acids. The CDR3 loop reads CAISEESGGASTDTQYF. Written as DNA, the CDR3 is TGTGCCATCAGTGAGGAAAGCGGGGGGGCTAGCACAGATACGCAGTATTTT.

This chain joins TRBV7-2 and TRBJ2-1; 7 bases are shared with TRBD2. This CDR3 has 16 residues. V trimming: 1 base; J trimming: 8 bases; junction bases outside the gene matches: 11. CDR1 and CDR2 from the germline V gene are SGHTA and FQGNSA. This CDR3 is CASSLVWLAVGDEQFF. Written as DNA, the CDR3 is TGTGCCAGCAGCTTAGTTTGGCTAGCGGTCGGCGATGAGCAGTTCTTC.

This clone came up a few times. V is TRBV5-1 and J is TRBJ1-4; no definite D call. CDR3 length: 14 amino acids. Germline-derived CDR1 and CDR2 are SGHRS and YFSETQ. Trimming took 4 bases from V and 0 from J, leaving 7 bases between them. CDR3 sequence (DNA): TGCGCCAGCAGCACACAGCCAACTAATGAAAAACTGTTTTTT. Residues: CASSTQPTNEKLFF.

V and J are TRBV7-9 and TRBJ1-2; TRBD1 matches 8 bases. Germline assignment: CDR1 SEHNR and CDR2 FQNEAQ (reference sequence). The CDR3 loop spans 13 amino acids. The V and J ends lost 4 bases and 8 bases, in that order; junction bases with no gene match: 6. Here the CDR3 reads CASSSDDRGGYTF. CDR3 nucleotide sequence: TGTGCCAGCAGCTCCGATGACAGGGGAGGCTACACCTTC.

The chain carries TRBV6-5 and TRBJ2-7; TRBD1 matches 7 bases. Trimming at V came to 4 bases and at J to 2 bases, leaving 5 bases not matched to a gene. The CDR3 covers 14 residues. From germline, CDR1 is MNHEY and CDR2 SVGAGI. CDR3 bases: TGTGCCAGCAGTTCGCCTACAGGGGCCTACGAGCAGTACTTC. Translating gives CASSSPTGAYEQYF.

The rearrangement joins TRBV4-3 to TRBJ2-3; D is unclear. The germline V and J ends were trimmed by 5 bases and 4 bases, with 7 bases remaining between them. CDR1 and CDR2 (germline): LGHNA, YSLEER. This CDR3 has 12 amino acids. The CDR3 is CASSSPPDTQYF. In DNA, the CDR3 is TGCGCCAGCAGCTCTCCCCCAGATACGCAGTATTTT.

The rearrangement joins TRBV19 to TRBJ1-4, with TRBD1 identical over 11 bases. The germline CDR1 and CDR2 sequences are LNHDA and SQIVND (reference sequence). This CDR3 has 14 amino acids. V shed 3 bases and J 11 bases; nucleotides not matched to a gene: 5. CDR3 loop: CASSMGQGVGKLFF. The CDR3 DNA reads as TGTGCCAGTAGTATGGGACAGGGGGTCGGGAAACTGTTTTTT.

The chain has TRBV5-4 and TRBJ1-2; D may be TRBD1 (6 bases). CDR1 and CDR2 (germline): SGHNT, YYREEE (reference sequence). V dropped 6 bases and J dropped 4 bases, with 13 bases sitting between them. The CDR3 contains 13 residues. The CDR3 spells CASNREGVYGYTF. The CDR3 nucleotides read TGTGCCAGCAATCGGGAGGGGGTCTATGGCTACACCTTC.

This clone has more than one count but fewer than ten. The chain combines TRBV19 with TRBJ2-7; the match to TRBD1 covers 8 bases. Losses at the gene ends were 9 bases for V and 6 bases for J; bases not matched to a gene: 13. CDR1 and CDR2 (germline): LNHDA, SQIVND (reference sequence). The CDR3 is 14 amino acids. In nucleotides, the CDR3 is TGTGCCAGCGCCCCCGGACAGGGAGGCGCCGAGCAGTACTTC. It codes for CASAPGQGGAEQYF.